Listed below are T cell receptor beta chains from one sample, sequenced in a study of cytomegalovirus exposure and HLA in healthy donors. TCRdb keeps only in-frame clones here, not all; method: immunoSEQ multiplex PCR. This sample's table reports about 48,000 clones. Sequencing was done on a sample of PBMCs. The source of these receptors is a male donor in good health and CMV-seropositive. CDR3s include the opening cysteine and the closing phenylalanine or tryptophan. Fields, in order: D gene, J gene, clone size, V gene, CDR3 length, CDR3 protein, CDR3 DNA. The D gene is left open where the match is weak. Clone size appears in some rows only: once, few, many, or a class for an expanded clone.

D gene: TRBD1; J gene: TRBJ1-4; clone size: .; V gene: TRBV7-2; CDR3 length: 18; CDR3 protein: CASSLTRDRGLSNEKLFF; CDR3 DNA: TGTGCCAGCAGCTTAACTCGGGACAGGGGGCTGTCTAATGAAAAACTGTTTTTT
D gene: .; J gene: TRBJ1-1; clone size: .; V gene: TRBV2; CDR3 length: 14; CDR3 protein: CASTKTVLNTEAFF; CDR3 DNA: TGTGCCAGTACTAAGACGGTTTTGAACACTGAAGCTTTCTTT
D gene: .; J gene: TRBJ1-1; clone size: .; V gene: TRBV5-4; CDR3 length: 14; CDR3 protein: CASSLELGASEAFF; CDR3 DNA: TGTGCCAGCAGCTTGGAGTTAGGGGCCTCTGAAGCTTTCTTT
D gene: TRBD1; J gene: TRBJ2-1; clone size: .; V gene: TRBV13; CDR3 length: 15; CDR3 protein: CASSLGGTGSNEQFF; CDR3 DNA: TGTGCCAGCAGCTTAGGAGGGACAGGCAGCAATGAGCAGTTCTTC
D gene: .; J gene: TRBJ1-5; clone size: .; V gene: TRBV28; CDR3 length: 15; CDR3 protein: CASSLRGDGNQPQHF; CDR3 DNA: TGTGCCAGCAGCTTACGGGGGGATGGCAATCAGCCCCAGCATTTT
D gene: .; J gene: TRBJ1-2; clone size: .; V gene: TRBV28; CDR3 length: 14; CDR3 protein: CASSRTGLIRGYTF; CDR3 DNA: TGTGCCAGCAGTCGTACAGGGCTAATTAGGGGCTACACCTTC
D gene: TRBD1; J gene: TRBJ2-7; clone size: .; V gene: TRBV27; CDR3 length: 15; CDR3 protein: CASSYLGTGLLEQYF; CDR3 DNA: TGTGCCAGCAGCTATTTAGGGACAGGGCTTCTCGAGCAGTACTTC
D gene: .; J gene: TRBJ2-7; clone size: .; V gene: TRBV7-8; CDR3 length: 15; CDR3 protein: CASSLIQGSNYEQYF; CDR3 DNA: TGTGCCAGCAGCTTAATCCAGGGTTCTAACTACGAGCAGTACTTC
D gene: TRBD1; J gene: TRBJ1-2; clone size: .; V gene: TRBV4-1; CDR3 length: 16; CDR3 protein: CASSLPARDRGYGYTF; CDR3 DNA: TGCGCCAGCAGCCTCCCCGCCCGGGACAGGGGATATGGCTACACCTTC
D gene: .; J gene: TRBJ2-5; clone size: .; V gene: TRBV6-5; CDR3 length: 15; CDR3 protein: CASSYSRGGRETQYF; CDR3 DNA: TGTGCCAGCAGTTACTCGAGGGGGGGACGAGAGACCCAGTACTTC
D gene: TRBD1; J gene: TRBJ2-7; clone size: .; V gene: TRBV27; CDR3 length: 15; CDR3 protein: CASSFNPGGSYEQYF; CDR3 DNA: TGTGCCAGCAGTTTTAATCCAGGGGGTTCCTACGAGCAGTACTTC
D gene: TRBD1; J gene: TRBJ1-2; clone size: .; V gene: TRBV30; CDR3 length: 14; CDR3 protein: CAWLQGARVYGYTF; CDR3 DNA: TGTGCCTGGCTACAGGGGGCGCGGGTCTATGGCTACACCTTC
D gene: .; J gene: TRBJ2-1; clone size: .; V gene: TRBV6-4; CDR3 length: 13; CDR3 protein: CASSEALHNEQFF; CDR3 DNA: TGTGCCAGCAGTGAGGCCTTACACAATGAGCAGTTCTTC
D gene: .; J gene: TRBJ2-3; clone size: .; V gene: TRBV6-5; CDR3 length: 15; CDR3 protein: CASSSFDRLGDTQYF; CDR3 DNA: TGTGCCAGCAGTTCCTTCGACAGATTGGGAGATACGCAGTATTTT
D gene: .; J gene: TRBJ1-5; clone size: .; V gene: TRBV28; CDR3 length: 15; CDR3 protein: CASTQGWAGNQPQHF; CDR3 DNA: TGTGCCAGCACCCAGGGGTGGGCTGGCAATCAGCCCCAGCATTTT
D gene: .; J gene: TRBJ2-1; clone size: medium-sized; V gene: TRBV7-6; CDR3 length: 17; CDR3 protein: CASSLVDTGTPYNEQFF; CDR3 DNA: TGTGCCAGCAGCTTAGTAGACACAGGGACCCCCTACAATGAGCAGTTCTTC
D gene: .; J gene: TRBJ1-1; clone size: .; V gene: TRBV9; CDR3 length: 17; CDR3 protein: CASSVDPALGPRGEAFF; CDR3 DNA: TGTGCCAGCAGCGTAGATCCGGCTCTTGGCCCGAGAGGTGAAGCTTTCTTT
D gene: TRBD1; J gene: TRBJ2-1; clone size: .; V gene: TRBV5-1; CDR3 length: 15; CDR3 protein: CASSAPGQSYNEQFF; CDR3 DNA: TGCGCCAGCAGCGCTCCGGGACAGTCCTACAATGAGCAGTTCTTC
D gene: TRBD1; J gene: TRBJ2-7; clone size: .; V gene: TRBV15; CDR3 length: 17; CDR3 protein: CATSRENPGDRPYEQYF; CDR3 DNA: TGTGCCACCAGCAGAGAGAATCCCGGGGACAGGCCCTACGAGCAGTACTTC
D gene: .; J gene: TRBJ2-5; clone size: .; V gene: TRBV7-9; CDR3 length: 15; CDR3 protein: CASSLALPVQETQYF; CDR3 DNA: TGTGCCAGCAGCTTAGCGCTGCCAGTTCAAGAGACCCAGTACTTC
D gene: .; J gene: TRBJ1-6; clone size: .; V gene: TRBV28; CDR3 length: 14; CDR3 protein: CASSPQGGNSPLHF; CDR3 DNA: TGTGCCAGCAGTCCACAGGGTGGGAACTCACCCCTCCACTTT
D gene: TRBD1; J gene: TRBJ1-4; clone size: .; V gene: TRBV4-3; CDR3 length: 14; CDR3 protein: CASSWGQGTEKLFF; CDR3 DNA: TGCGCCAGCAGCTGGGGACAGGGGACTGAAAAACTGTTTTTT
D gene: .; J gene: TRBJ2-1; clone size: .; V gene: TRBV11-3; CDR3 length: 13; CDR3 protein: CASSLDRYNEQFF; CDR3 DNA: TGTGCCAGCAGCTTAGACCGCTACAATGAGCAGTTCTTC
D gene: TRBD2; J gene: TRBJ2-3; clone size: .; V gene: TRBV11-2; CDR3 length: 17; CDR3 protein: CASSLGTSGGWGDTQYF; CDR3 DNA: TGTGCCAGCAGCCTCGGGACTAGCGGGGGGTGGGGAGATACGCAGTATTTT
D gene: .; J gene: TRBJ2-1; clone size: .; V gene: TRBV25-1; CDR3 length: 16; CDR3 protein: CASSAPLGNGNNEQFF; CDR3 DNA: TGTGCCAGCAGTGCTCCGCTCGGGAATGGGAACAATGAGCAGTTCTTC
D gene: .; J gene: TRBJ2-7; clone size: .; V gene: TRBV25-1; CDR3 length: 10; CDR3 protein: CASGGVEQYF; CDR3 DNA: TGTGCCAGCGGAGGGGTCGAGCAGTACTTC
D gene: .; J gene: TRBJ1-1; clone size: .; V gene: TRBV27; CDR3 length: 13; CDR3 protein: CASRGINVNLAFF; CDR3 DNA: TGTGCCAGCCGGGGAATTAACGTAAATTTGGCTTTCTTT
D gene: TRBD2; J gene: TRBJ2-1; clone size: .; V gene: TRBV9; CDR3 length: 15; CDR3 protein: CASSVGGGSYNEQFF; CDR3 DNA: TGTGCCAGCAGCGTAGGCGGGGGTTCCTACAATGAGCAGTTCTTC